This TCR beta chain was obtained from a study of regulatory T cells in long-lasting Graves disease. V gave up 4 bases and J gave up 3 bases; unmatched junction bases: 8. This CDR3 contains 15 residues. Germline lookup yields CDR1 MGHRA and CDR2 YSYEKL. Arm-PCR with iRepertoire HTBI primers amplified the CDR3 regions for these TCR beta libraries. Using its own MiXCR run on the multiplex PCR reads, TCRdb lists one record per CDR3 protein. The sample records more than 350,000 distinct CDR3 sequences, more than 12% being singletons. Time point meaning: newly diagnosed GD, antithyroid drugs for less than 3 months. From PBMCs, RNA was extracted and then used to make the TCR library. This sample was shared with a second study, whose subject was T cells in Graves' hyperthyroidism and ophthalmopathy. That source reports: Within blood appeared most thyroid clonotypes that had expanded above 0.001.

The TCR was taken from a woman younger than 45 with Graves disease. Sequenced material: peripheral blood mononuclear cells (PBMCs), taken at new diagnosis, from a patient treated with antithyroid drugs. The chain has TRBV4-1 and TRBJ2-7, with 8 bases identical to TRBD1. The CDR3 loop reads CASSRDWTGSYEQYF. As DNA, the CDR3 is TGCGCCAGCAGCCGAGATTGGACAGGGAGCTACGAGCAGTACTTC.